This T cell receptor (beta chain) was profiled in a study of Graves' ophthalmopathy and Graves' hyperthyroidism. Looking at the study overall: Blood was drawn at initial diagnosis, before any treatment.

Eligible hyperthyroidism cases comprised new diagnoses of under 2 months' duration in individuals aged 18 to 65. The PBMCs were taken from about 9.7 ml of fresh peripheral blood. Amplification of TCR beta CDR3 regions used RNA transcripts. First-round RT-PCR with HTBI primers preceded a second-round multiplex PCR. TCRdb re-derived calls from the multiplex PCR reads in MiXCR, one entry per CDR3 protein. The table lists about 370,000 distinct CDR3 sequences, about 17% of them singletons. This CDR3 has 20 residues. Germline CDR1 MDHEN, CDR2 SYDVKM. V shed 1 base, J shed 0 bases, and the junction held 16 bases outside the gene matches.

The V and J genes are TRBV28 and TRBJ2-7, with 9 bases fitting TRBD1. The receptor was derived from an adult woman with stable Graves' hyperthyroidism. What was sequenced was peripheral blood. CDR3 coding DNA: TGTGCCAGCAGTTTATTTCTGACAGGGGGGCTACTTTATAGCTCCTACGAGCAGTACTTC. The encoded protein is CASSLFLTGGLLYSSYEQYF.